This passage covers 18 T cell receptor beta chains from one sample sequenced in a study of shared clonotypes between healthy human individuals. This table comes from immunoSEQ multiplex PCR, and its TCRdb copy is limited to in-frame clones, with some not included. The table records almost 750,000 clones, 72% of them present only once. The source material was memory CD4+ T cells sorted from blood. The subset is: CD45RA-negative fraction. The receptors were sampled from a woman under 40 in good health.

This sequence joins TRBV5-1 and TRBJ2-3, with TRBD2 identical over 9 bases. The V segment lost 1 base and the J segment 4 bases; nucleotides outside the gene matches: 4. The CDR3 totals 15 residues. Germline V gene lookup returns CDR1 SGHRS and CDR2 YFSETQ. This CDR3 is CASSLRGRAADTQYF. The CDR3 DNA reads TGCGCCAGCAGCTTGCGCGGGAGGGCGGCAGATACGCAGTATTTT.

The chain uses TRBV28 and TRBJ1-5, with unresolved D. Germline CDR1 reads MDHEN; CDR2 reads SYDVKM. Trimming took off 4 bases at V and 2 bases at J, with 12 bases between the two ends. The CDR3 contains 15 residues. This CDR3 reads CASSSVGSGNQPQHF. The CDR3 DNA sequence: TGTGCCAGCAGTTCCGTAGGGTCGGGCAATCAGCCCCAGCATTTT.

The chain is built from TRBV5-1 and TRBJ2-7; 8 bases fit TRBD2. Unmatched junction bases numbered 4, after V lost 1 base and J lost 7 bases. The CDR3 runs 13 residues. Per germline, CDR1 SGHRS and CDR2 YFSETQ. The CDR3 is CASSLTSGREQYF. CDR3 in DNA: TGCGCCAGCAGCTTGACTAGCGGTCGAGAGCAGTACTTC.

The genes are TRBV28 and TRBJ2-1; TRBD2 matches at 9 bases. Germline CDR1 reads MDHEN; CDR2 reads SYDVKM. V was clipped by 6 bases and J by 9 bases; unmatched bases: 9. The CDR3 sequence is 14 residues long. CDR3 DNA sequence: TGTGCCAGCAGACCTCAAGCGGGAGGTTCTGAGCAGTTCTTC. It yields the protein CASRPQAGGSEQFF. Full variable domain (missing parts from reference TRBV28 and TRBJ2-1): DVKVTQSSRYLVKRTGEKVFLECVQDMDHENMFWYRQDPGLGLRLIYFSYDVKMKEKGDIPEGYSVSREKKERFSLILESASTNQTSMYLCASRPQAGGSEQFFGPGTRLTVL.

V usage is TRBV2 and J usage is TRBJ2-3; TRBD2 aligns across 7 bases. Per germline, CDR1 SNHLY and CDR2 FYNNEI. This CDR3 has 15 residues. The trim removed 7 bases at V and 2 bases at J, leaving 9 bases unmatched. CDR3: CASNLLASHTDTQYF. The CDR3 bases are TGTGCCAGCAACCTACTAGCGTCCCACACAGATACGCAGTATTTT.

This clone was seen once. V is TRBV4-1 and J is TRBJ2-3; TRBD1 agrees at 8 bases. V lost 1 base to trimming and J lost 0 bases; unmatched junction nucleotides: 0. The length of the CDR3 is 15 residues. The germline V gene has CDR1 MGHRA and CDR2 YSYEKL. CDR3 sequence: CASSQGQGSTDTQYF. As DNA, the CDR3 is TGCGCCAGCAGCCAAGGACAGGGGAGCACAGATACGCAGTATTTT.

This chain joins TRBV2 and TRBJ2-7; no clear D. The CDR3 consists of 12 residues. Germline V gene data show CDR1 as SNHLY and CDR2 as FYNNEI. Trimming cost V 7 bases and J 5 bases, with 12 bases left between them. CDR3 residues: CASTRQGNEQYF. In DNA form, the CDR3 reads TGTGCCAGCACCAGACAAGGAAACGAGCAGTACTTC.

V gene TRBV12-5 combines with J gene TRBJ2-1; D remains unclear. Germline CDR1 is LGHNT and CDR2 is FRNRAP. This CDR3 has 13 amino acids. The V and J ends lost 3 bases and 10 bases respectively, with 13 bases between them. This CDR3 is CASGFSTGREQFF. DNA for the CDR3: TGTGCTAGTGGTTTCTCTACCGGAAGGGAGCAGTTCTTC.

The chain recombines TRBV30 with TRBJ2-7, with 7 bases aligning to TRBD1. CDR1 and CDR2 (germline): GTSNPN, SVGIG (reference sequence). Trimming cost V 0 bases and J 6 bases; bases outside gene matches: 8. The length of the CDR3 is 14 residues. This CDR3 is CAWSVRGGNGEQYF. The DNA of the CDR3 is TGTGCCTGGAGTGTTAGAGGGGGCAACGGCGAGCAGTACTTC.

V and J are TRBV7-6 and TRBJ1-5; 9 nucleotides line up with TRBD1. The length of the CDR3 is 16 residues. The germline CDR1 and CDR2 sequences are SGHVS and FNYEAQ. The junction had 4 bases not matched to a gene; V was cut back by 3 bases and J by 1 base. CDR3 nucleotide sequence: TGTGCCAGCAGCTTGGGGACAGGGTTGAGCAATCAGCCCCAGCATTTT. Translating gives CASSLGTGLSNQPQHF.

J is TRBJ2-2 and V is TRBV27; no clear D. V gave up 8 bases and J gave up 0 bases, with 7 bases separating them. Per the germline V gene, CDR1 is MNHEY and CDR2 is SMNVEV (reference sequence). The CDR3 covers 13 residues. The DNA for the CDR3 is TGTGCCAGCCGTCCTACGAACACCGGGGAGCTGTTTTTT. The encoded protein is CASRPTNTGELFF.

V gene TRBV5-4 combines with J gene TRBJ2-6; D is perhaps TRBD2 (6 bases). V lost 5 bases, J lost 2 bases, and 20 bases lay in between. This CDR3 has 18 amino acids. Germline V gene lookup returns CDR1 SGHNT and CDR2 YYREEE (reference sequence). CDR3 region: CASRPGTSTAPGANVLTF. The CDR3, as DNA: TGTGCCAGCAGACCCGGGACTTCCACAGCTCCTGGGGCCAACGTCCTGACTTTC.

Remarks on this clone: This could be a read error, since a much larger clone is one nucleotide away. The gene calls are TRBV7-2 and TRBJ1-1, with D unresolved. V was cut by 1 base and J by 3 bases, with 6 bases left in between. CDR3 length: 13 amino acids. Germline V gene sequence: CDR1 SGHTA, CDR2 FQGNSA. In DNA form, the CDR3 reads TGTGCCAGCAGCTTAGGGGAGGACACTGAAGCTTTCTTT. This gives the protein CASSLGEDTEAFF. The complete variable domain, with remaining parts taken from reference TRBV7-2 and TRBJ1-1, reads GAGVSQSPSNKVTEKGKDVELRCDPISGHTALYWYRQSLGQGLEFLIYFQGNSAPDKSGLPSDRFSAERTGGSVSTLTIQRTQQEDSAVYLCASSLGEDTEAFFGQGTRLTVV.

V is TRBV7-8 and J is TRBJ1-2; 7 nucleotides match TRBD1. Germline V CDR1 and CDR2: SGHVS, FQNEAQ. V trimming: 3 bases; J trimming: 4 bases; junction bases outside the gene matches: 8. The CDR3 runs to 15 residues. CDR3 bases: TGTGCCAGCAGCTTTCCGCGGACAGGCCGCTATGGCTACACCTTC. Amino acids: CASSFPRTGRYGYTF.

V is TRBV10-1 and J is TRBJ2-5; D is ambiguous. The CDR3 totals 13 residues. The germline V gene has CDR1 WNHNN and CDR2 SYGVQD (reference sequence). The V gene lost 6 bases and the J gene lost 4 bases, with 12 bases spanning the gap. The CDR3, as DNA: TGCGCCAGCAGCCGGTCCCAAGGAGAGACCCAGTACTTC. The encoded protein is CASSRSQGETQYF.

The chain combines TRBV19 with TRBJ2-2; D remains unclear. The germline V gene encodes CDR1 LNHDA and CDR2 SQIVND (reference sequence). V was trimmed by 10 bases and J by 5 bases, leaving 11 bases between them. CDR3 length: 12 residues. The CDR3 here is CAIGGGTGELFF. DNA for the CDR3: TGTGCCATAGGCGGCGGAACCGGGGAGCTGTTTTTT.

This clone was seen only once. The chain is built from TRBV7-6 and TRBJ1-2; D might be TRBD1 (5 bases). CDR3 size: 13 residues. The ends were cut back, 5 bases at V and 4 bases at J, with 11 bases in the middle. CDR1 and CDR2 from the germline V gene are SGHVS and FNYEAQ. Here the CDR3 DNA reads TGTGCCAGCAGCGACCGGGACGGCTATGGCTACACCTTC. The encoded protein is CASSDRDGYGYTF.

The chain couples TRBV2 to TRBJ2-7; 8 positions match TRBD2. CDR3 length equals 14 residues. V lost 5 bases to trimming and J lost 4 bases; unmatched junction nucleotides: 7. Germline V CDR1 and CDR2: SNHLY, FYNNEI. The CDR3 DNA reads TGTGCCAGCAGTCCTACTAGCGGACCATACGAGCAGTACTTC. Protein sequence: CASSPTSGPYEQYF.